This TCR beta chain was obtained from a study of T cell repertoires in cytomegalovirus infection. In regard to this clonotype: The antigen is not known.

TCRdb re-called the reads through MiXCR, storing one row per CDR3 protein. Of 800,000 to 950,000 distinct CDR3 sequences listed, about 30% are singletons. General observations from the study: In two of eight donors, the top clonotype was HLA-C-restricted CMV-specific.

Trimming removed 4 bases from V and 4 bases from J, with 16 bases in between. Per the germline V gene, CDR1 is KGHSH and CDR2 is LQKENI. The CDR3 is 15 residues long. The sequence derives from a human donor in good health (CMV status not recorded). Some clones in this sample may be carry-over from other donors' samples. The gene calls are TRBV18 and TRBJ1-1; tentative D call: TRBD1 (5 bases). The source was cultured CD8+ T cells from PBMCs, collected from culture after CMV antigen stimulation. This CDR3 reads CASSHTRESFTEAFF. CDR3 DNA sequence: TGTGCCAGCTCACACACCAGGGAGAGTTTCACTGAAGCTTTCTTT.